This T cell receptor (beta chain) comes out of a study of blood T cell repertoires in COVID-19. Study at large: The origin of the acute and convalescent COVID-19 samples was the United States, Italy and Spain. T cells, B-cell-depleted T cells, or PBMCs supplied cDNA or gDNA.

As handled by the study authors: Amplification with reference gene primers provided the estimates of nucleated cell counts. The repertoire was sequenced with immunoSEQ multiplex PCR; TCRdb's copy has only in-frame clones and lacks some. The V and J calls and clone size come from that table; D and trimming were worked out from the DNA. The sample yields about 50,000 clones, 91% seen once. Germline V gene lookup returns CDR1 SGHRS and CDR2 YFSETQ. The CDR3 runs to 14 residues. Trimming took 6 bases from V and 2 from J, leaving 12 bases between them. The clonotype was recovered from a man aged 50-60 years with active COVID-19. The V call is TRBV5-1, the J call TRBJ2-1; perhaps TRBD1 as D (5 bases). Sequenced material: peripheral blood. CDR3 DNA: TGCGCCAGCACATTGACAGTCCCCTACAATGAGCAGTTCTTC. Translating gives CASTLTVPYNEQFF.